Listed below are T cell receptor beta chains from one sample, sequenced in a study of T cell repertoires in cytomegalovirus infection. TCRdb re-derived calls from the reads in MiXCR, one entry per CDR3 protein. The table includes about 130,000 distinct CDR3 sequences, roughly a quarter detected once. These receptors lack a known antigen. The sequenced sample consisted of PBMCs, sequenced either directly or after in vitro stimulation (not recorded which). The source of these receptors is a human donor in good health (CMV status not recorded). Some clones in this sample may be carry-over from other donors' samples. CDR3s include the opening cysteine and the closing phenylalanine or tryptophan. D genes are given only for firm matches. Size tells how often a clone was seen (once, few, many) or the class of an expanded clone, and some rows leave it out.

>TRBJ2-1|12|few|TRBV28|.
CASSLGRYEQFF
TGTGCCAGCAGTTTGGGGCGATATGAGCAGTTCTTC
>TRBJ2-5|15|.|TRBV7-2|.
CASSPMTGHQETQYF
TGTGCCAGCAGCCCCATGACAGGTCACCAAGAGACCCAGTACTTC
>TRBJ1-2|15|.|TRBV12-3/TRBV12-4|.
CASSPAGGAHYGYTF
TGTGCCAGCAGCCCGGCGGGGGGGGCCCACTATGGCTACACCTTC
>TRBJ1-5|14|.|TRBV6-5|TRBD1
CASRGSGGHQPQHF
TGTGCCAGCAGGGGATCAGGGGGCCATCAGCCCCAGCATTTT
>TRBJ1-1|13|few|TRBV7-3|.
CASSPSPGAEAFF
TGTGCCAGCAGCCCCTCGCCCGGGGCTGAAGCTTTCTTT
>TRBJ2-3|13|few|TRBV29-1|.
CSVLTGATDTQYF
TGCAGCGTTCTTACCGGGGCGACAGATACGCAGTATTTT
>TRBJ2-3|15|.|TRBV15|.
CATSTPAISTDTQYF
TGTGCCACCAGCACCCCCGCAATAAGCACAGATACGCAGTATTTT
>TRBJ1-5|15|few|TRBV7-2|.
CASSLGWQGIQPQHF
TGTGCCAGCAGCTTAGGGTGGCAGGGAATACAGCCCCAGCATTTT
>TRBJ2-2|16|few|TRBV15|TRBD2
CATSSGLAGSAGELFF
TGTGCCACCAGCTCGGGACTAGCAGGTTCGGCCGGGGAGCTGTTTTTT
>TRBJ1-5|15|few|TRBV18|.
CASSPFGHPNQPQHF
TGTGCCAGCTCACCTTTCGGACACCCGAATCAGCCCCAGCATTTT
>TRBJ1-2|16|.|TRBV28|TRBD1
CASSSGTGRGDYGYTF
TGTGCCAGCAGTTCGGGGACAGGGCGAGGGGACTATGGCTACACCTTC
>TRBJ2-4|13|.|TRBV18|.
CASSPPAENIQYF
TGTGCCAGCTCACCACCAGCCGAAAACATTCAGTACTTC
>TRBJ2-7|13|once|TRBV10-3|.
CAISEGWFYEQYF
TGTGCCATCAGTGAGGGGTGGTTCTACGAGCAGTACTTC
>TRBJ1-1|13|few|TRBV20-1|.
CSASRGPNTEAFF
TGCAGTGCTAGTCGGGGGCCGAACACTGAAGCTTTCTTT
>TRBJ2-7|18|many|TRBV7-2|.
CASSLARFGGGNPYEQYF
TGTGCCAGCAGCTTAGCGAGGTTTGGAGGGGGCAACCCCTACGAGCAGTACTTC
>TRBJ1-2|17|.|TRBV7-2|TRBD1
CASSLGLKDRGLYGYTF
TGTGCCAGCAGCTTAGGGCTAAAGGACAGGGGGCTATATGGCTACACCTTC
>TRBJ1-6|13|.|TRBV20-1|.
CSARPDYNSPLHF
TGCAGTGCTAGGCCGGATTATAATTCACCCCTCCACTTT
>TRBJ1-5|14|.|TRBV19|.
CASRARVGYQPQHF
TGTGCCAGTAGGGCGAGGGTTGGATATCAGCCCCAGCATTTT
>TRBJ2-7|13|.|TRBV18|.
CASSLGRSYEQYF
TGTGCCAGCTCACTAGGACGGTCCTACGAGCAGTACTTC
>TRBJ1-2|13|.|TRBV20-1|.
CSAPTGSRYGYTF
TGCAGTGCACCGACGGGGAGCAGATATGGCTACACCTTC